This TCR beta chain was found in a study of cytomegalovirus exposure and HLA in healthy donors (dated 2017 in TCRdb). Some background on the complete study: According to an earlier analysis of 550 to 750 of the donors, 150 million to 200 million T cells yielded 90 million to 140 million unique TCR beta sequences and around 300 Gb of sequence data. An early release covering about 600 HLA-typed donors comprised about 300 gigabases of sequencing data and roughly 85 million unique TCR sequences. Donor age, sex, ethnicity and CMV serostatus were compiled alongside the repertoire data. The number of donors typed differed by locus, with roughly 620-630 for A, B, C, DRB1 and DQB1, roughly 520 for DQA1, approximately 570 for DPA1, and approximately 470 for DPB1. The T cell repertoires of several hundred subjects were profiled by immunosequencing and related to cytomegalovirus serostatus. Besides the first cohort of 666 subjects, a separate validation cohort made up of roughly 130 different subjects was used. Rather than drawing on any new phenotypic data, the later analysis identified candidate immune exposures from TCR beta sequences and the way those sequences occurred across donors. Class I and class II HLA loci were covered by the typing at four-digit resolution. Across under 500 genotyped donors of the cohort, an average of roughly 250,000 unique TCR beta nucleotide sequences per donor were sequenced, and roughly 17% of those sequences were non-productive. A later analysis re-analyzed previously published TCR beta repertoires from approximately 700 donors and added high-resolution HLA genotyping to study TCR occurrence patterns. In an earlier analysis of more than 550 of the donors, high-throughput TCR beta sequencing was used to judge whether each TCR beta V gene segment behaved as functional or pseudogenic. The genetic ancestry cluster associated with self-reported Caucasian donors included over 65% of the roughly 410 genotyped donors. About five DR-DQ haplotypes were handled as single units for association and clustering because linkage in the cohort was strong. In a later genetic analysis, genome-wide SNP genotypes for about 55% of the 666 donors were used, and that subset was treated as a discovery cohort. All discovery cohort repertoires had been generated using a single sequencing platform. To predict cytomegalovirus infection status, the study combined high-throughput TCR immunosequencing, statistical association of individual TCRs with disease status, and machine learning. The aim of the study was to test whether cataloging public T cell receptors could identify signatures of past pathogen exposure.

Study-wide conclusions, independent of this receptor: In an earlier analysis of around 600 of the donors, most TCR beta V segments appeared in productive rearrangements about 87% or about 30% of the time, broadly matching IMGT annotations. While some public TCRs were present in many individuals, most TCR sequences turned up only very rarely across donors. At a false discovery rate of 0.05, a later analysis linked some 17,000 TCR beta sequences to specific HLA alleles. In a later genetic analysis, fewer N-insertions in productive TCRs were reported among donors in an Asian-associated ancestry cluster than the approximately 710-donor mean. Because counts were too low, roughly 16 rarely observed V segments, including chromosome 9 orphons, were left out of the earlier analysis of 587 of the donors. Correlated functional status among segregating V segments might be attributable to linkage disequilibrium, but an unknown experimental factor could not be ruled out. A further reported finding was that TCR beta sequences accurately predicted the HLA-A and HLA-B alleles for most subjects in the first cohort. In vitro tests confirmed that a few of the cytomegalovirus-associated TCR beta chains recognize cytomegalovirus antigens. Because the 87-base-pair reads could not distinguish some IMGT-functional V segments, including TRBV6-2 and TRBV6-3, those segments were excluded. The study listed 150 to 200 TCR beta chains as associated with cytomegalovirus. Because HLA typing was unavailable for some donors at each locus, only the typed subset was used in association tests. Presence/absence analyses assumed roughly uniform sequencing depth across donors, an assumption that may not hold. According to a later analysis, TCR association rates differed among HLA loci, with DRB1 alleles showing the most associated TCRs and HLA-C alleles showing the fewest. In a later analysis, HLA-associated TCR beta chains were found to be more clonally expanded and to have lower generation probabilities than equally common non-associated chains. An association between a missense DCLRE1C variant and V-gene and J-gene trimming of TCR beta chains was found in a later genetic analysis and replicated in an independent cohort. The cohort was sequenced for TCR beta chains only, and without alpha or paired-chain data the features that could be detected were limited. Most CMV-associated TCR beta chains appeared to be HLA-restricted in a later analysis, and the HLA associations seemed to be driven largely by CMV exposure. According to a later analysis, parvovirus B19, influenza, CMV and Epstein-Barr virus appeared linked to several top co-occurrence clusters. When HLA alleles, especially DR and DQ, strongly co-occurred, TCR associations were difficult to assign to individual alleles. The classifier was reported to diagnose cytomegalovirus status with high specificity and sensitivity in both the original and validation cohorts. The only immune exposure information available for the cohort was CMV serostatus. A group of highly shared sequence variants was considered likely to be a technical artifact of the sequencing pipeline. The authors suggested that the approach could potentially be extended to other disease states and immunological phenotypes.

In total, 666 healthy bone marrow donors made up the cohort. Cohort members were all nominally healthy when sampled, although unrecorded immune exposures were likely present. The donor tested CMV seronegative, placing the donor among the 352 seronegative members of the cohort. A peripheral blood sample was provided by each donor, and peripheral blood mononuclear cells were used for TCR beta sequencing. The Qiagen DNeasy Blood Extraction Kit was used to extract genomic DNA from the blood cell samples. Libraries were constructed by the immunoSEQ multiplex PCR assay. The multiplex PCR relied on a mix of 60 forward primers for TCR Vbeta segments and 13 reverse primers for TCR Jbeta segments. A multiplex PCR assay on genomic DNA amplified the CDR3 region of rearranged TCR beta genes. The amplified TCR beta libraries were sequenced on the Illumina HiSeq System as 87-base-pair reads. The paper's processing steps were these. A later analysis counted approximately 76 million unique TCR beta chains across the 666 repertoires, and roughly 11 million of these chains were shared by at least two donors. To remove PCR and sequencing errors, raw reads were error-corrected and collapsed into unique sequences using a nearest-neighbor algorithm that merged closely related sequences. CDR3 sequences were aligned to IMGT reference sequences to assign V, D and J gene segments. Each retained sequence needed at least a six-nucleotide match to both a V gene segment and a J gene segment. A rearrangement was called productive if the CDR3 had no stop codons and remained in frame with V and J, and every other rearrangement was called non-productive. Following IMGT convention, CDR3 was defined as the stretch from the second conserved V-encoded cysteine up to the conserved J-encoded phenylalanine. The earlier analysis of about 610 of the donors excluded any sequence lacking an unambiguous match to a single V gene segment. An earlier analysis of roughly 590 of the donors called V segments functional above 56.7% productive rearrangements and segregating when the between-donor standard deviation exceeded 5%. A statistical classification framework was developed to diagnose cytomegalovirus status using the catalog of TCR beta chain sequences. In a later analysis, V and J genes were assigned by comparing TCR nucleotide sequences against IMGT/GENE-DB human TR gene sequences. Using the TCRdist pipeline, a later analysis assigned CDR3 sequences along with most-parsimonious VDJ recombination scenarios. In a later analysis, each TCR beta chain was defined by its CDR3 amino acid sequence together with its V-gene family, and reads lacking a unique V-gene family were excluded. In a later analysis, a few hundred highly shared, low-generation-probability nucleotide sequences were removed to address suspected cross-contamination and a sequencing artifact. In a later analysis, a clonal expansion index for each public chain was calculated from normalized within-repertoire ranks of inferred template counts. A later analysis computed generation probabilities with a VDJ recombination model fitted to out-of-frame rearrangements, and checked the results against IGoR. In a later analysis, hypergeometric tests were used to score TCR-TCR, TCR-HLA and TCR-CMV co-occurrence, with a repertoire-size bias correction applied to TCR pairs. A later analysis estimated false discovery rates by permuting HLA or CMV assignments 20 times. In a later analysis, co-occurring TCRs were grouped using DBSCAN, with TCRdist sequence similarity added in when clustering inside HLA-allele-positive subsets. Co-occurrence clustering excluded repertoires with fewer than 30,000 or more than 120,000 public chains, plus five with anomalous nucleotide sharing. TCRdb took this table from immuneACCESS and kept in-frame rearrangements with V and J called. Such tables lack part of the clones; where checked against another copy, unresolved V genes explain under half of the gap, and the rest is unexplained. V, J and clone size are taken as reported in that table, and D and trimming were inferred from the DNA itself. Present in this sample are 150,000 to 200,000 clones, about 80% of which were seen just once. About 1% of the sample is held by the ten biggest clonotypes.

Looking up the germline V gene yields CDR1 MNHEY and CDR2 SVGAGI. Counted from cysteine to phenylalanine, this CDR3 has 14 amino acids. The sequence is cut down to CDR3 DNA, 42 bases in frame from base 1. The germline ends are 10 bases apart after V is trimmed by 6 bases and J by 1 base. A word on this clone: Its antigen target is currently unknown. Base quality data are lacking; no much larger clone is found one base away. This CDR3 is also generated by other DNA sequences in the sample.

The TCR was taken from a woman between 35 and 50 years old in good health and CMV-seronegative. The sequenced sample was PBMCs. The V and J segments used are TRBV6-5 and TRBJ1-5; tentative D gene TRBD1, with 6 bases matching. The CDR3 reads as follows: CASSRTVSNQPQHF. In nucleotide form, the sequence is TGTGCCAGCAGCCGGACAGTCAGCAATCAGCCCCAGCATTTT.